The entry below describes one T cell receptor (beta chain). The sample belongs to a study of blood T cell repertoires in COVID-19. Overall study context: The samples span acute and convalescent COVID-19 from the United States, Italy and Spain. Sources were T cells, B-cell-depleted T cells, or PBMCs; the material itself was cDNA or gDNA.

Per the authors' pipeline: Researchers report that nucleated cell counts were estimated from reference gene primer amplification. This table comes from immunoSEQ multiplex PCR, and its TCRdb copy is limited to in-frame clones, with some not included. The DNA was the basis for D and trimming; V, J and clone size are from that table. The table has about 140,000 clones, about three quarters seen once; the top ten hold 1.5% to 2.5%. The germline CDR1 and CDR2 sequences are SGHNT and YYREEE (reference sequence). CDR3 length: 14 amino acids. V shed 0 bases and J shed 5 bases, with 11 bases lying between them.

Sequenced: peripheral blood. The rearrangement joins TRBV5-4 to TRBJ2-5, with TRBD2 as a possible D gene (6 bases). The clonotype originates from a woman aged 60-75 years with acute or convalescent COVID-19. DNA of the CDR3: TGTGCCAGCAGCTTGGGGGAGGATTGGGAGACCCAGTACTTC. Encoded protein: CASSLGEDWETQYF.